This TCR beta chain was documented in a study of identifying expanded T cells in peripheral blood. Using immunoSEQ multiplex PCR, the repertoire was profiled, and TCRdb retains in-frame clones only, with some absent. The sample has 110,000 or so clones; approximately 90% are singletons. Collection occurred without any documented infections or immune events in donors. General study findings and limits: Approximately 1.1 clones differed between technical replicates, versus approximately 16 and 20 over time. Two-week clone count variance significantly increased as total template count grew.

V dropped 5 bases and J dropped 5 bases, with 15 bases sitting between them. In germline, CDR1 is MDHEN, CDR2 SYDVKM. This CDR3 contains 15 residues. A note on this clone: Its antigen is as yet unknown.

This chain joins TRBV28 and TRBJ2-2; perhaps TRBD1 as D (5 bases). This sequence originates from a person between 18 and 75 years old in good health. Source material: blood. CDR3: CASSNGAGSTGELFF. In nucleotides, the CDR3 is TGTGCCAGCAGTAATGGGGCAGGATCTACCGGGGAGCTGTTTTTT.